This paragraph reports one T cell receptor beta chain. This clonotype was recorded only once. Which antigen it targets is not known. Base qualities are not at hand, and no much larger clone is one base apart. On its own, one read is weak support. The iRepertoire nested amplicon-rescue multiplex PCR (arm-PCR) platform was used to amplify TCR alpha and beta CDR3 regions from RNA. For one-step reverse transcription and amplification, roughly 90-450 ng of tissue mRNA or PBMC total RNA was used as input. After bead purification, a secondary multiplex PCR added Illumina adapters, and libraries were gel-purified between 200 and 400 bp. Libraries carried internal 6-nucleotide barcodes used for demultiplexing. Libraries were sequenced on an Illumina MiSeq with 2x220 or 2x250 nucleotide paired-end reads. As for the original processing: Paired reads were merged with FLASH 1.2.11 and aligned to the GRCh37 human genome with BWA-MEM before extracting TRA and TRB reads. V and J assignment used an IMGT-derived reference of cassette sequences and CDR3 motifs that included pseudogenes. Reads were translated in three frames, and productive CDR3s were defined by a C…FGXG motif without stop codons. Clonotypes were defined as unique combinations of V-J cassette pair and CDR3 amino acid sequence. Hamming distance filtering was applied to reads, with thresholds set by the sequence error rate of each sample in mapped regions. Using fastp at Q25 and MiXCR, TCRdb reprocessed the public reads and kept productive beta chains. Every distinct CDR3 protein forms one entry, paired with its most common genes and DNA. The V and J calls reflect TCRdb's pipeline rather than the authors' work. This sample lists about 380,000 distinct CDR3 sequences; around 38% were detected once. The ten largest clones take up about 12% of the sample.

Trimming removed 7 bases from V and 6 bases from J; the gene matches leave 8 bases unexplained. Inclusive of the bounding cysteine and phenylalanine, the CDR3 is 15 residues long. The entry retains the CDR3 DNA only, 45 bases that are in frame from base 1. The data belong to a study of glioma-infiltrating T cells (dated by TCRdb to the mid-2010s). Study-level background: Low-grade gliomas were WHO grade II oligodendrogliomas or astrocytomas, and glioblastomas were WHO grade IV tumors sampled at initial rather than recurrent diagnosis. Dexamethasone was administered to glioma patients for six or fewer days before surgery. The sequencing target for blood libraries was about 4.5- to 10-fold coverage of approximately 1 million peripheral T cells. TCR alpha- and beta-chain repertoires were sequenced from glioma tissue, non-neoplastic brain tissue and matched peripheral blood mononuclear cells. To gauge divergence between tissue and blood T-cell populations, every tissue-infiltrating repertoire was compared against the peripheral blood repertoire from the same patient. The paired cohort was made up of three low-grade glioma patients, eight primary glioblastoma patients and three non-glioma patients who contributed non-neoplastic brain tissue. Points the paper makes about the study in general: Group comparisons were based on small numbers of patients: three non-neoplastic, three low-grade glioma and roughly eight glioblastoma patients. Patients with low tissue-blood divergence were marked by a signature set of shared blood CDR3 motifs, and that set was depleted in highly divergent patients. Very few CDR3 sequences were shared between tissue and blood, attributed to high CDR3 diversity and limited sampling. In non-neoplastic patients, VJ-independent divergence between tissue and blood fell below expectation, whereas in all gliomas, and especially in low-grade gliomas, the divergence rose above expectation.

Surgical brain or tumor specimens were cryofrozen in liquid nitrogen immediately after resection, and peripheral blood cells were collected concurrently. The sequence derives from a human donor with low-grade glioma or glioblastoma, undergoing nonglioma brain surgery, or in good health (not recorded which). The receptor chain draws on TRBV12-3 or TRBV12-4 and TRBJ2-2; 10 of the junction bases match TRBD2. Sample: glioma tissue, nonneoplastic brain tissue, or PBMCs (not recorded which). The CDR3 protein sequence reads: CASITPGLAPGELFF. The DNA sequence is as follows: TGTGCCAGCATAACCCCGGGACTAGCGCCCGGGGAGCTGTTTTTT.